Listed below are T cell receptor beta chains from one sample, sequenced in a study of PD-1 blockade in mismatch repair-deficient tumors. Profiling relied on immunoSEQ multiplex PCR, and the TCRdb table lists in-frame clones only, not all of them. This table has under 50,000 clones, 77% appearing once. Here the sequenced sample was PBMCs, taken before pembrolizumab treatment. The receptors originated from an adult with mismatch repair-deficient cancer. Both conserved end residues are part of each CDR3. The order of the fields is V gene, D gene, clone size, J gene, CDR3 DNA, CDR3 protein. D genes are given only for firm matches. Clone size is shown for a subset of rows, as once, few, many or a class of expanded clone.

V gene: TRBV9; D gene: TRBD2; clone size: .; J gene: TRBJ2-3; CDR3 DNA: TGTGCCAGCAGCGTAAGTACTAGCGGGAGTGGAGATACGCAGTATTTT; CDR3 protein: CASSVSTSGSGDTQYF
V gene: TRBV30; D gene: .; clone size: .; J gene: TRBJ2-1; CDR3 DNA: TGTGCCTGGAGTAATGGGGGGACCTACAATGAGCAGTTCTTC; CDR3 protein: CAWSNGGTYNEQFF
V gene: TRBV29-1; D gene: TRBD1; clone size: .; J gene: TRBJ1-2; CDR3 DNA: TGCAGCGTTGATCCCAGGGGGCAAAACTATGGCTACACCTTC; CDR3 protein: CSVDPRGQNYGYTF
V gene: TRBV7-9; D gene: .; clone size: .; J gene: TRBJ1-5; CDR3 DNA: .; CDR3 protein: CASGSGRAQPQHF
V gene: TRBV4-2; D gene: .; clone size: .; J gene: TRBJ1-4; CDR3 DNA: TGTGCCAGCAGCCAAGAGCCGGGCCGACTCAATGAAAAACTGTTTTTT; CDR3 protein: CASSQEPGRLNEKLFF
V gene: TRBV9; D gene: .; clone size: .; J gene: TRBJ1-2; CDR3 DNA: TGTGCCAGCAGCGCAACAGGGACGGGATATGCCTACACCTTC; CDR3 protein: CASSATGTGYAYTF
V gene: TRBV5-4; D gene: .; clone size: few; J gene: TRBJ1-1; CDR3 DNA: TGTGCCAGCAGCAGCGGGATCATGGACACTGAAGCTTTCTTT; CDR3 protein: CASSSGIMDTEAFF
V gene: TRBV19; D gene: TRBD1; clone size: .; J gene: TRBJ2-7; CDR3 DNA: TGTGCCAGTAGTGCATCGGGACAGGGATACGAGCAGTACTTC; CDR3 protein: CASSASGQGYEQYF
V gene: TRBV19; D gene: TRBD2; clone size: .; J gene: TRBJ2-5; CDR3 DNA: TGTGCCAGTAGTACCCCGGGACTAGCGGGCCTAGGGGAGACCCAGTACTTC; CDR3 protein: CASSTPGLAGLGETQYF
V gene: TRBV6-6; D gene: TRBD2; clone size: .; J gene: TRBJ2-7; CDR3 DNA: TGTGCCAGCAGTAAGCGGGAACCAGTCCCCTACGAGCAGTACTTC; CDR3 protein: CASSKREPVPYEQYF
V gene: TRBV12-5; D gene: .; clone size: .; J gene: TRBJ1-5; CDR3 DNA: TGTGCTAGTGGTTTGGTACGAGGGGATGGCAATCAGCCCCAGCATTTT; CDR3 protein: CASGLVRGDGNQPQHF
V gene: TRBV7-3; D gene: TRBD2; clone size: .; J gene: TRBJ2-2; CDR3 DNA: TGTGCCAGCAGCCGAGCTAGCGGGAGGGAGGCCGGGGAGCTGTTTTTT; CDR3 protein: CASSRASGREAGELFF
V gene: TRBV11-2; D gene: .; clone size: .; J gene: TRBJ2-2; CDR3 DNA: TGTGCCAGCAGCCCCAGGACTAACGGGGAGCTGTTTTTT; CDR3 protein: CASSPRTNGELFF
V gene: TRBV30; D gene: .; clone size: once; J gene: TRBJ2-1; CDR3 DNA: TGTGCCTGGAGCCAGCGGACGTACAATGAGCAGTTCTTC; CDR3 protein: CAWSQRTYNEQFF
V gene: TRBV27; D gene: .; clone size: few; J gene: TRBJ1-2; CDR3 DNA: TGTGCCAGCAGTTTAAGCGCGACAGGTTATGGCTACACCTTC; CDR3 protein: CASSLSATGYGYTF
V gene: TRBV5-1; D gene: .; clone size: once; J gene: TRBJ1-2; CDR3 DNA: TGCGCCAGCACGAAGGGGGGCGCGGGAACGGATGGCTACACCTTC; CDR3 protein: CASTKGGAGTDGYTF
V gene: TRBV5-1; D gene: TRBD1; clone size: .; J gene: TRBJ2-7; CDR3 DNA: TGCGCCAGCAGCTTGGCCGGTAGGGGGCATAACGAGCAGTACTTC; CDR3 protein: CASSLAGRGHNEQYF
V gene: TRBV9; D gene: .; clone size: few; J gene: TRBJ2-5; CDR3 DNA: TGTGCCAGCAGCGTAGCGGTGGCGCAGCAAGAGACCCAGTACTTC; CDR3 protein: CASSVAVAQQETQYF
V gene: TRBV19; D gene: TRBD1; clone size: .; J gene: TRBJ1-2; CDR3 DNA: TGTGCCAGTAGTATCCGCCGGGACAGGGTCTATGGCTACACCTTC; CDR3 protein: CASSIRRDRVYGYTF
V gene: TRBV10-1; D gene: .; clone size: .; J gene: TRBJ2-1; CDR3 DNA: TGCGCCAGCAGTGAGTTTGATAGGGGCAGGGGTTGGAATGAGCAGTTCTTC; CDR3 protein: CASSEFDRGRGWNEQFF
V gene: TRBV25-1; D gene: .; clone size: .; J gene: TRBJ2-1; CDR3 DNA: TGTGCCAGCAGTGAATACGGCGGAGGGGCCTACAATGAGCAGTTCTTC; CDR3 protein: CASSEYGGGAYNEQFF
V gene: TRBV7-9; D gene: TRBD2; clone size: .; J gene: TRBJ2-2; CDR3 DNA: TGTGCCAGCAGCTTCGCGGGAGGCCGGCTGAACACCGGGGAGCTGTTTTTT; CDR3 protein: CASSFAGGRLNTGELFF
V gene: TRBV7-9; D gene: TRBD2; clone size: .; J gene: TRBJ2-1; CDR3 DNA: TGTGCCAGCAGCTTAAGCGGGAGGGCCCACAATGAGCAGTTCTTC; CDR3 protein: CASSLSGRAHNEQFF